Below, 26 T cell receptor beta chains from the same sample are listed, as sequenced in a study of shared clonotypes between healthy human individuals. Measured with immunoSEQ multiplex PCR; TCRdb has only the in-frame clones, and not every one. The repertoire holds about 2 million clones, with just under 95% as singletons. Terminally differentiated effector memory CD45RA+ cells were excluded from the naive CD8 cells, which were CD45RO-negative and positively selected for CCR7. Sequenced sample: naive CD8+ T cells sorted from blood. These receptors all come from a man aged 18 to 30 in good health.

This clone was found once. The chain employs TRBV10-1 and TRBJ2-2, with D maybe TRBD1 (6 bases). The CDR3 sequence is 17 residues long. Germline V gene data show CDR1 as WNHNN and CDR2 as SYGVQD (reference sequence). V shed 10 bases and J shed 0 bases, with 21 bases lying between them. This CDR3 reads CATVEGNRASNTGELFF. CDR3 coding DNA: TGCGCCACCGTTGAAGGTAACAGGGCCTCGAACACCGGGGAGCTGTTTTTT.

V gene TRBV28 combines with J gene TRBJ1-1; D gene uncertain. The CDR3 spans 14 residues. Germline V gene lookup returns CDR1 MDHEN and CDR2 SYDVKM. With 7 bases removed from V and 1 base from J, the gap between germline ends came to 13 bases. Here the CDR3 reads CASNKDFQNTEAFF. The CDR3, as DNA: TGTGCCAGCAATAAGGATTTCCAGAACACTGAAGCTTTCTTT. Using reference TRBV28 and TRBJ1-1 for the parts outside the CDR3, the full variable domain is DVKVTQSSRYLVKRTGEKVFLECVQDMDHENMFWYRQDPGLGLRLIYFSYDVKMKEKGDIPEGYSVSREKKERFSLILESASTNQTSMYLCASNKDFQNTEAFFGQGTRLTVV.

The chain is built from TRBV5-6 and TRBJ2-5, with D perhaps TRBD1 (6 bases). Germline values: CDR1 SGHDT, CDR2 YYEEEE. Trimming took 3 bases from V and 1 from J, leaving 7 bases between them. There are 13 residues in the CDR3. DNA for the CDR3: TGTGCCAGCAGCTGGGGGCTCCAAGAGACCCAGTACTTC. Residues: CASSWGLQETQYF.

CDR3 protein: CASLAGVGSTDTQYF. CDR3 sequence (DNA): TGTGCCAGCCTAGCGGGGGTGGGGAGCACAGATACGCAGTATTTT. This chain joins TRBV7-9 and TRBJ2-3; 10 bases fit TRBD2. Trimming cost V 8 bases and J 0 bases; bases outside gene matches: 5. The CDR3 sequence is 15 residues long. Germline V gene lookup returns CDR1 SEHNR and CDR2 FQNEAQ (reference sequence).

The gene calls are TRBV4-1 and TRBJ2-7; TRBD1 agrees at 7 bases. The CDR3 is 14 residues long. V trimming: 2 bases; J trimming: 3 bases; junction bases outside the gene matches: 4. Germline V gene data show CDR1 as MGHRA and CDR2 as YSYEKL. CDR3 bases: TGCGCCAGCAGCCAACCGACAGGGTACTACGAGCAGTACTTC. It translates to CASSQPTGYYEQYF.

The V and J genes are TRBV20-1 and TRBJ1-1; tentative D call: TRBD1 (5 bases). The length of the CDR3 is 11 residues. Germline CDR1 reads DFQATT; CDR2 reads SNEGSKA (reference sequence). CDR3 sequence: CGGELNTEAFF. CDR3 bases: TGCGGAGGGGAGTTGAACACTGAAGCTTTCTTT.

V is TRBV7-9 and J is TRBJ1-1; a weak D match, TRBD1 (6 bases). V was shortened by 3 bases and J by 3 bases, with 17 bases between the two germline ends. The CDR3 covers 16 residues. Germline lookup yields CDR1 SEHNR and CDR2 FQNEAQ (reference sequence). CDR3 in amino acids: CASSFVQGKGDTEAFF. The CDR3, as DNA: TGTGCCAGCAGCTTCGTACAGGGTAAGGGGGACACTGAAGCTTTCTTT.

This clone was detected once. This sample includes further DNA sequences coding for the same CDR3. The V and J genes are TRBV7-9 and TRBJ2-5; a possible D gene is TRBD1 (5 bases). Germline-derived CDR1 and CDR2 are SEHNR and FQNEAQ (reference sequence). The CDR3 spans 13 residues. V was trimmed by 6 bases and J by 2 bases, leaving 10 bases between them. The CDR3 DNA sequence: TGTGCCAGCAGTCCCAGGGATCAAGAGACCCAGTACTTC. It translates to CASSPRDQETQYF.

The chain uses TRBV13 and TRBJ2-5; D not certain. Trimming pared 3 bases from V and 1 base from J, leaving 9 bases between. The CDR3 length is 14 residues. In germline, CDR1 is PRHDT, CDR2 FYEKMQ (reference sequence). The CDR3 region is CASSFRIRQETQYF. CDR3 DNA sequence: TGTGCCAGCAGCTTCAGGATACGCCAAGAGACCCAGTACTTC.

The chain has TRBV30 and TRBJ1-1; 8 nucleotides align to TRBD1. V dropped 2 bases and J dropped 0; count of bases not matched to a gene: 8. Germline loops: CDR1 GTSNPN, CDR2 SVGIG (reference sequence). The CDR3 consists of 16 residues. The CDR3 DNA reads TGTGCCTGGAGTCAGGGGGCGGAACTTATGAACACTGAAGCTTTCTTT. Protein product: CAWSQGAELMNTEAFF. Variable domain in full (rest from reference TRBV30 and TRBJ1-1): SQTIHQWPATLVQPVGSPLSLECTVEGTSNPNLYWYRQAAGRGLQLLFYSVGIGQISSEVPQNLSASRPQDRQFILSSKKLLLSDSGFYLCAWSQGAELMNTEAFFGQGTRLTVV.

The chain carries TRBV4-1 and TRBJ1-1; maybe TRBD1 (5 bases). CDR3 size: 15 residues. V lost 2 bases and J lost 5, with 15 bases in between. Germline lookup yields CDR1 MGHRA and CDR2 YSYEKL. The DNA of the CDR3 is TGCGCCAGCAGCCAAATCTGGAGGGGAGGAACTGAAGCTTTCTTT. It yields the protein CASSQIWRGGTEAFF.

This chain connects TRBV4-3 to TRBJ2-7; perhaps TRBD2 as D (5 bases). The CDR3 loop spans 15 amino acids. CDR1 LGHNA and CDR2 YSLEER come from the germline V gene. V gave up 4 bases and J gave up 3 bases, with 16 bases separating them. In DNA form, the CDR3 reads TGCGCCAGCAGCCCGGGAACCGGCGTAGGCTACGAGCAGTACTTC. Translating gives CASSPGTGVGYEQYF.

V usage is TRBV4-2 and J usage is TRBJ1-2; perhaps TRBD1 as D (5 bases). Per germline, CDR1 LGHNA and CDR2 YNFKEQ. The CDR3 covers 15 residues. V was cut by 0 bases and J by 3 bases, with 11 bases left in between. CDR3 region: CASSQEWETDYGYTF. DNA for the CDR3: TGTGCCAGCAGCCAAGAGTGGGAGACAGACTATGGCTACACCTTC.

Notes on this clone: The identical CDR3 is also encoded by other nucleotide sequences in the sample. V gene TRBV5-6 combines with J gene TRBJ2-7; possibly TRBD1 for D (5 bases). V was pared by 1 base and J by 1 base, with 6 bases between. The CDR3 totals 13 residues. Germline V gives CDR1 SGHDT, CDR2 YYEEEE. The CDR3 spells CASSLYRSYEQYF. The CDR3 nucleotides are TGTGCCAGCAGCTTGTACAGGTCCTACGAGCAGTACTTC.

This chain joins TRBV4-1 and TRBJ1-1; D remains unclear. The V and J ends lost 0 bases and 7 bases respectively, with 15 bases between them. Germline loops: CDR1 MGHRA, CDR2 YSYEKL. The CDR3 contains 15 residues. CDR3 bases: TGCGCCAGCAGCCAAGAAGACATCAGAGGTTTTGAAGCTTTCTTT. Residues: CASSQEDIRGFEAFF.

This clone was seen once. The V and J genes are TRBV19 and TRBJ1-5, with TRBD1 identical over 8 bases. CDR3 length: 14 amino acids. CDR1 and CDR2 from the germline V gene are LNHDA and SQIVND (reference sequence). V lost 8 bases and J lost 1; bases outside the gene matches: 4. The CDR3 DNA reads as TGTGCCAGTGGACAGGGCGCCAGCAATCAGCCCCAGCATTTT. Translation gives CASGQGASNQPQHF.

This chain links TRBV7-6 with TRBJ2-1; 8 bases fit TRBD1. Unmatched junction bases numbered 3, after V lost 3 bases and J lost 5 bases. Per germline, CDR1 SGHVS and CDR2 FNYEAQ. The CDR3 sequence is 14 residues long. The CDR3 is CASSFRDRNNEQFF. CDR3 nucleotides: TGTGCCAGCAGCTTCCGGGACAGGAACAATGAGCAGTTCTTC.

V and J are TRBV11-2 and TRBJ1-2; 8 nucleotides agree with TRBD1. Losses at the gene ends were 3 bases for V and 3 bases for J; bases not matched to a gene: 6. The CDR3 length is 15 residues. Per germline, CDR1 SGHAT and CDR2 FQNNGV. CDR3 DNA sequence: TGTGCCAGCAGCTTGGGGACAGGCTGGGACTATGGCTACACCTTC. Encoded protein: CASSLGTGWDYGYTF. The whole variable domain, filled in from reference TRBV11-2 and TRBJ1-2, reads EAGVAQSPRYKIIEKRQSVAFWCNPISGHATLYWYQQILGQGPKLLIQFQNNGVVDDSQLPKDRFSAERLKGVDSTLKIQPAKLEDSAVYLCASSLGTGWDYGYTFGSGTRLTVV.

V and J are TRBV6-1 and TRBJ2-7; 9 bases align to TRBD2. V was clipped by 2 bases and J by 3 bases; unmatched bases: 2. CDR1 MNHNS and CDR2 SASEGT come from the germline V gene. The length of the CDR3 is 14 residues. The CDR3 DNA is TGTGCCAGCAGTGAATTTAGCGGGAGCTACGAGCAGTACTTC. This translates into CASSEFSGSYEQYF.

The V gene is TRBV28, the J gene TRBJ2-5; TRBD1 agrees at 7 bases. The length of the CDR3 is 18 residues. From germline, CDR1 is MDHEN and CDR2 SYDVKM. After removal of 1 base from V and 0 bases from J, the junction contained 11 bases not matched to a gene. CDR3 in amino acids: CASSLFPMGQPYQETQYF. Here the CDR3 DNA reads TGTGCCAGCAGTTTATTCCCCATGGGACAGCCTTACCAAGAGACCCAGTACTTC.

This sequence joins TRBV5-1 and TRBJ2-3; D remains unclear. This CDR3 is built from 12 residues. V shed 0 bases and J shed 4 bases, with 3 bases lying between them. Germline CDR1 SGHRS, CDR2 YFSETQ. The DNA for the CDR3 is TGCGCCAGCAGCTTGGATCCAGATACGCAGTATTTT. Its translation is CASSLDPDTQYF.

The J gene is TRBJ2-3, the V gene TRBV28, with D hard to call. The CDR3 totals 13 residues. V dropped 0 bases and J dropped 4 bases, with 5 bases sitting between them. Per germline, CDR1 MDHEN and CDR2 SYDVKM. CDR3: CASSLWGSDTQYF. The CDR3 region has the DNA TGTGCCAGCAGTTTATGGGGGTCAGATACGCAGTATTTT.

The J gene is TRBJ2-7, the V gene TRBV2; the D gene could be TRBD1 or TRBD2 (5 bases each). The length of the CDR3 is 13 residues. V was pared by 0 bases and J by 13 bases, with 16 bases between. From germline, CDR1 is SNHLY and CDR2 FYNNEI. CDR3 sequence reads: CASSEAGWDAKYF. For the CDR3, the DNA is TGTGCCAGCAGTGAAGCCGGGTGGGACGCTAAATACTTC.

The V call is TRBV6-5, the J call TRBJ1-1; a possible D gene is TRBD1 (6 bases). The CDR3 is 14 amino acids. Trimming stripped 3 bases from V and 4 bases from J, with 12 bases between. Germline V gene sequence: CDR1 MNHEY, CDR2 SVGAGI. The CDR3 here is CASSYFTGSTEAFF. In DNA form, the CDR3 reads TGTGCCAGCAGTTATTTTACAGGGAGCACTGAAGCTTTCTTT.

This clone occurred a few times. Other DNA variants within this sample encode the same CDR3. The chain employs TRBV5-6 and TRBJ2-7; TRBD1 agrees at 8 bases. Trimming removed 3 bases from V and 0 bases from J; junction bases left unmatched: 2. There are 14 residues in the CDR3. Germline CDR1 SGHDT, CDR2 YYEEEE. CDR3 bases: TGTGCCAGCAGCTGGGACAGGAGCTCCTACGAGCAGTACTTC. Translation gives CASSWDRSSYEQYF.

The chain employs TRBV7-9 and TRBJ2-1; D not certain. CDR1 and CDR2 (germline): SEHNR, FQNEAQ (reference sequence). This CDR3 has 14 residues. The V end was cut by 4 bases, the J end by 3 bases, with 10 bases between. The CDR3 protein is CASSSVGIYNEQFF. DNA for the CDR3: TGTGCCAGCAGCTCCGTGGGGATCTACAATGAGCAGTTCTTC.